The table lists the clone carrying this TCR beta chain with many counts. Its specificity is not known. The CDR3 is made up of 13 amino acids. V shed 3 bases and J shed 8 bases, with 13 bases lying between them. In germline, CDR1 is MNHEY, CDR2 SMNVEV (reference sequence). Memory CD4+ cells were defined as CD4+CD45RO+CD25-. After constant-region reverse-primer amplification, full-length variable regions underwent semi-nested PCR with Nested Universal Primer A. Using its own MiXCR run on the 5' RACE reads, TCRdb lists one record per CDR3 protein. Of about 64,000 distinct CDR3 sequences in the sample, 22% were seen once. General study findings and limits: Tumor Treg TCRs overlapped most with tumor naive CD4+ cells. Tumor memory CD4+ T cell TCR gene usage clustered with blood and lymph node memory CD4+ cells and lymph node naive CD4+ cells.

The sequence derives from a female donor with breast cancer. The chain links TRBV27 to TRBJ1-2; D is undetermined. The sample taken for sequencing was memory CD4+ T cells sorted from a lymph node. Subset denoted: memory CD4+ T cells, CD4+CD45RO+CD25-. The CDR3 DNA sequence: TGTGCCAGCAGTTTCACCGGGGAGATAGGCTACACCTTC. It yields the protein CASSFTGEIGYTF.